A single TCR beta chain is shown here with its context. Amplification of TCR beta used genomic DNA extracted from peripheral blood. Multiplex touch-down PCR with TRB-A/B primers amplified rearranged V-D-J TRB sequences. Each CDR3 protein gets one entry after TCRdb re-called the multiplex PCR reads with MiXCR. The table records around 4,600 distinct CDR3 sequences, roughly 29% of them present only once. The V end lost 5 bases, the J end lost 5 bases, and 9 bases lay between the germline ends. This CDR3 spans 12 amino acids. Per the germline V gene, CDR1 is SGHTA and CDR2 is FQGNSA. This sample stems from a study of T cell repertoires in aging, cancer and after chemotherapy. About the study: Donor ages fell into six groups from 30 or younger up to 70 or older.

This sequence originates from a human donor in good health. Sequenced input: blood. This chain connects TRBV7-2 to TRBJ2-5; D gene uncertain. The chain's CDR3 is CASSPSRETQYF. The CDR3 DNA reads TGTGCCAGCAGCCCCTCCAGGGAGACCCAGTACTTC. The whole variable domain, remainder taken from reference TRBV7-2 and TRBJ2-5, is GAGVSQSPSNKVTEKGKDVELRCDPISGHTALYWYRQSLGQGLEFLIYFQGNSAPDKSGLPSDRFSAERTGGSVSTLTIQRTQQEDSAVYLCASSPSRETQYFGPGTRLLVL.